This TCR beta chain was recorded in a study of spatial heterogeneity in lung cancer. For the study at large: Every unique TCR and UMI combination, on average, appeared more than ten times in raw reads. Overall study results and limits: Ubiquitous expanded tumor TCRs appeared in blood more at resection than follow-up.

Individually, TCR cDNA molecules were each labelled with a unique molecular identifier. TCRdb called the 5' RACE reads again in MiXCR, with one record for every CDR3 protein. The sample contains about 85,000 distinct CDR3 sequences, roughly a fifth of which appear only once. In its sample, this clonotype was seen a few times. Antigen specificity is unknown. The time point here: sample taken at primary tumor resection. Extraction of whole RNA from tumor, nontumor lung or frozen PBMC preceded unsorted sequencing. The donors were 72 patients with non-small cell lung cancer that was early-stage and untreated. The TCR was taken from a male donor with early-stage non-small cell lung cancer. The sequencing here drew on PBMCs, taken at surgery.

CDR3: CSATDPRVSSTDTQYF. The CDR3, as DNA: TGCAGTGCTACAGACCCCAGGGTCTCTAGCACAGATACGCAGTATTTT. The rearrangement links TRBV20-1 to TRBJ2-3, with TRBD1 as a possible D gene (5 bases). The length of the CDR3 is 16 residues. The germline V gene encodes CDR1 DFQATT and CDR2 SNEGSKA (reference sequence). The V and J ends lost 4 bases and 0 bases respectively, with 17 bases between them.